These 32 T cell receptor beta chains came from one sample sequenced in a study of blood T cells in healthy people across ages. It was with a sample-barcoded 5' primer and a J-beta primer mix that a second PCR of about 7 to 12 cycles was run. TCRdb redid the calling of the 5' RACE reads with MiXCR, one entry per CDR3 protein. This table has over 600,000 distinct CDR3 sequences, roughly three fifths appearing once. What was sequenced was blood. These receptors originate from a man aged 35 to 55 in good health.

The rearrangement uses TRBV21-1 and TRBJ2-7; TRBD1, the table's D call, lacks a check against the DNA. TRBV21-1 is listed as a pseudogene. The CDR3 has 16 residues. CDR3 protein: CASSNPPSAPNNEQYF. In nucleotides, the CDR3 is TGTGCCAGCAGCAACCCCCCGTCTGCGCCAAACAATGAGCAGTACTTC.

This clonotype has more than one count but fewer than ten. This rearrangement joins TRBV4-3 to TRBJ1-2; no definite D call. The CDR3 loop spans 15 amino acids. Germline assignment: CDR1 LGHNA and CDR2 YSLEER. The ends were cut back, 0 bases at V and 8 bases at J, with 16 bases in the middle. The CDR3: CASSQDIAGLRGYTF. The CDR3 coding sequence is TGCGCCAGCAGCCAAGATATCGCAGGCCTACGAGGCTACACCTTC.

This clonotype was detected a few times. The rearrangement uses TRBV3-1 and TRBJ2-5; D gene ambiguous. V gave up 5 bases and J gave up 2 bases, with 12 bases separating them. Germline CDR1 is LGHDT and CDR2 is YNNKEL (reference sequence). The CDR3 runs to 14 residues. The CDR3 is CASSFRQTQETQYF. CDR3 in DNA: TGTGCCAGCAGCTTCCGCCAGACACAAGAGACCCAGTACTTC.

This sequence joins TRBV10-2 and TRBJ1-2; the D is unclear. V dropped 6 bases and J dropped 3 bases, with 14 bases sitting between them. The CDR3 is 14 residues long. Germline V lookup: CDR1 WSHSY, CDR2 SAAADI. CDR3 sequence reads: CASRNAGSYYGYTF. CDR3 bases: TGCGCCAGCAGGAACGCCGGGAGCTACTATGGCTACACCTTC.

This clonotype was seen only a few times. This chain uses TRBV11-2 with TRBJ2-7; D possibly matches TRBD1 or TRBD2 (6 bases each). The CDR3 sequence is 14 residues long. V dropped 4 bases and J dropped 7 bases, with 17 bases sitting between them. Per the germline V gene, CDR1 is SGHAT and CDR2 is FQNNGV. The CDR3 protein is CASSYNRGAGEQYF. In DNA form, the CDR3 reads TGTGCCAGCAGCTACAATAGGGGGGCGGGAGAGCAGTACTTC.

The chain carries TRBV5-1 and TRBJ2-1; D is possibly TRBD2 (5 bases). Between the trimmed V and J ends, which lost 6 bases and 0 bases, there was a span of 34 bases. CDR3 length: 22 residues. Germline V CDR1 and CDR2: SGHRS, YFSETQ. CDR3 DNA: TGCGCCAGCACGGGCCACAGAGGGAAGAAACAAGGCGGGTTTAGCTCCTACAATGAGCAGTTCTTC. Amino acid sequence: CASTGHRGKKQGGFSSYNEQFF.

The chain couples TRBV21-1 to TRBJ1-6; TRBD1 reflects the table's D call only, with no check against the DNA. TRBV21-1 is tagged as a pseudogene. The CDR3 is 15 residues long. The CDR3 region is CASSKIRQVGSPLHF. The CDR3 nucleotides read TGTGCCAGCAGCAAAATCCGACAGGTTGGTTCACCCCTCCACTTT.

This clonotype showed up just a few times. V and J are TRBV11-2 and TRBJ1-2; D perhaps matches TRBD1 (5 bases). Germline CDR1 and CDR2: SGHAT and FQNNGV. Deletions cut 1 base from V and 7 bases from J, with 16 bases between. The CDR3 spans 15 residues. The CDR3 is CASSLGGTAGVGYTF. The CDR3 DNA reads TGTGCCAGCAGCTTAGGGGGTACCGCGGGGGTTGGCTACACCTTC.

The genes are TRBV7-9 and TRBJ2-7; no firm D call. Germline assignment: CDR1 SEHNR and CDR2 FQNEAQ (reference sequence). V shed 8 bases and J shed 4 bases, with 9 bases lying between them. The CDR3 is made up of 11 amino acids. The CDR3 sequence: CASLGLYEQYF. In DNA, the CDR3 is TGTGCCAGCTTGGGTCTTTACGAGCAGTACTTC.

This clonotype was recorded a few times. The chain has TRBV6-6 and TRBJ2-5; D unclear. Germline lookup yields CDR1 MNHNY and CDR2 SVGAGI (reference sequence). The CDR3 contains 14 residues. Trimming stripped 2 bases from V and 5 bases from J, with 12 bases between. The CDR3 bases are TGTGCCAGCAGTTACCCCCGTTTAAGCGAGACCCAGTACTTC. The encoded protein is CASSYPRLSETQYF.

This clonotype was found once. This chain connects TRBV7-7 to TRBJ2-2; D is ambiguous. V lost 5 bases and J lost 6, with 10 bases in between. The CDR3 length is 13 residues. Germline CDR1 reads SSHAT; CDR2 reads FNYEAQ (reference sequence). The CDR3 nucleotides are TGTGCCAGCAGCGCCCGGGTTGCCGGGGAGCTGTTTTTT. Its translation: CASSARVAGELFF.

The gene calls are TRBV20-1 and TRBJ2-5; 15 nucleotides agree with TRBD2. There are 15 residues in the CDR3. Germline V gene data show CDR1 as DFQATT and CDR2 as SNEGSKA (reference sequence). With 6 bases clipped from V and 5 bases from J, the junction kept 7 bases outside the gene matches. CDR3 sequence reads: CSAAIGTSGGETQYF. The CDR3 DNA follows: TGCAGTGCCGCGATTGGGACTAGCGGGGGGGAGACCCAGTACTTC.

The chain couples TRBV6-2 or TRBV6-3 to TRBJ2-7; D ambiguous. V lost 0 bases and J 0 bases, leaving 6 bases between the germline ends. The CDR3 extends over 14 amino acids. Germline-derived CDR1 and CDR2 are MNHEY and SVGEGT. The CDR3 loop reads CASSYSRISYEQYF. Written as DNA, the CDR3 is TGTGCCAGCAGTTACTCGCGTATCTCCTACGAGCAGTACTTC.

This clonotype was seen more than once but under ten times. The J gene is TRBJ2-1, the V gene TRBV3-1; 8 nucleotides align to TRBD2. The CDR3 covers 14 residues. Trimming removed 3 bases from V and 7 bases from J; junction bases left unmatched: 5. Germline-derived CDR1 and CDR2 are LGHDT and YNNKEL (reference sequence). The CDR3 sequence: CASSHGLARNEQFF. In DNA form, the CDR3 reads TGTGCCAGCAGCCATGGACTAGCACGGAATGAGCAGTTCTTC.

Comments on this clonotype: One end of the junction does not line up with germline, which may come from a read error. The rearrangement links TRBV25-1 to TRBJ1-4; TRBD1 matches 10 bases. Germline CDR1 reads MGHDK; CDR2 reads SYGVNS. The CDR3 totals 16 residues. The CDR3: CASSAGQGMRGENLFF. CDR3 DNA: TGTGCCAGCAGTGCGGGACAGGGGATGAGAGGTGAAAACCTGTTTTTT.

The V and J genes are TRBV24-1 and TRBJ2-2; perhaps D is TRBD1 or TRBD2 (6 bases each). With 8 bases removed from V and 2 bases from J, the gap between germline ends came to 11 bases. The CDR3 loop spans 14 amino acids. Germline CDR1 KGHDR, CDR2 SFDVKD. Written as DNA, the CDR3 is TGTGCCACCACCGGGGGCGACAACACCGGGGAGCTGTTTTTT. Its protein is CATTGGDNTGELFF.

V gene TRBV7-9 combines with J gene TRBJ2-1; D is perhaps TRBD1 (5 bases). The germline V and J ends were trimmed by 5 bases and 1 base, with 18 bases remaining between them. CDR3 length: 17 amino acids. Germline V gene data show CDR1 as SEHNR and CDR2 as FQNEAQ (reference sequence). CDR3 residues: CASSPSLGAASYNEQFF. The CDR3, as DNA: TGTGCCAGCAGCCCGTCCTTAGGGGCAGCTTCCTACAATGAGCAGTTCTTC. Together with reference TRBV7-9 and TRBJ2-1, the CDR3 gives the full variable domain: DTGVSQNPRHKITKRGQNVTFRCDPISEHNRLYWYRQTLGQGPEFLTYFQNEAQLEKSRLLSDRFSAERPKGSFSTLEIQRTEQGDSAMYLCASSPSLGAASYNEQFFGPGTRLTVL.

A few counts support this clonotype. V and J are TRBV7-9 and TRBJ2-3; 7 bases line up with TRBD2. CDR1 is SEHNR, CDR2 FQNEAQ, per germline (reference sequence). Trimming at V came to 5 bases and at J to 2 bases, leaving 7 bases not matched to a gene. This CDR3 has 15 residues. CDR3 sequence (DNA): TGTGCCAGCAGCGCGACCGGGGGGAACACAGATACGCAGTATTTT. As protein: CASSATGGNTDTQYF.

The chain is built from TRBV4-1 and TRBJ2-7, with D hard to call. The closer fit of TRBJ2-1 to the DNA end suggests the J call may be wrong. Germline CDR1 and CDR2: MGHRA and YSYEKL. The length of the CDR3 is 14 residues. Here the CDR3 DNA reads TGCGCCAGCAGCCAAGAGAGTCTGATGAATGAGCAGTTCTTC. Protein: CASSQESLMNEQFF.

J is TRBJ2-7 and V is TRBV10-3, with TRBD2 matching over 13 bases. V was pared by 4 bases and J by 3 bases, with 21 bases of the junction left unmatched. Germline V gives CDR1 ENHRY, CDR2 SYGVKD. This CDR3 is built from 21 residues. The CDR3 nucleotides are TGTGCCATCAGTGTGGGGGGGGAGACTAGCGGGAGGCCCTCATCGCTCTACGAGCAGTACTTC. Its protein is CAISVGGETSGRPSSLYEQYF.

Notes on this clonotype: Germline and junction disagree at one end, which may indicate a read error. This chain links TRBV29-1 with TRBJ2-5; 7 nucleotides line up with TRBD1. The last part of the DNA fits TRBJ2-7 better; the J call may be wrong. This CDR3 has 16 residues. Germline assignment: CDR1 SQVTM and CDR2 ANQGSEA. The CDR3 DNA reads TGCAGCGTTGCAGGGGGAGTAGATCGAGGCTCCTGCGAGCAGTACTTC. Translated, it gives CSVAGGVDRGSCEQYF.

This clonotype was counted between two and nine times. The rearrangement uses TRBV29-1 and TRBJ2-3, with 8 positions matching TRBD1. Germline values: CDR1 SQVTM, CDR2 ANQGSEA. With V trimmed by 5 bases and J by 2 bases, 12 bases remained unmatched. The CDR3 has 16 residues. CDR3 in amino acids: CSVLRRDRSYTDTQYF. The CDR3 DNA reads TGCAGCGTTCTTAGGAGGGACAGGTCTTACACAGATACGCAGTATTTT.

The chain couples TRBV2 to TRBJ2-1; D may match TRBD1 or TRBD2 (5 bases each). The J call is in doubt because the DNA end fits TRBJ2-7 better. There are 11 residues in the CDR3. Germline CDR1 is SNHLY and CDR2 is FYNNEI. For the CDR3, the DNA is TGTGCCAGCAGCAGGGACGGCGAGCAGTACTTC. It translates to CASSRDGEQYF.

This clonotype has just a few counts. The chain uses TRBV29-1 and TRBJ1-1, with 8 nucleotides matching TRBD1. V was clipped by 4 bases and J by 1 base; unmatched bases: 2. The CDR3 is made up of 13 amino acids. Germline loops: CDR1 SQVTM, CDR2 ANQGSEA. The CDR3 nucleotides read TGCAGCGTTGGGCAGGGGGCGAACACTGAAGCTTTCTTT. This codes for CSVGQGANTEAFF.

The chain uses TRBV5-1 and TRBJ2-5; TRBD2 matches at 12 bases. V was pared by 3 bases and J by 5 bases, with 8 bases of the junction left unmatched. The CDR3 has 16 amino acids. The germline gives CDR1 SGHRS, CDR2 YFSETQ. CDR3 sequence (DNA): TGCGCCAGCAGCTCTAGCGGGGGGGCCGTAAAGGAGACCCAGTACTTC. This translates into CASSSSGGAVKETQYF.

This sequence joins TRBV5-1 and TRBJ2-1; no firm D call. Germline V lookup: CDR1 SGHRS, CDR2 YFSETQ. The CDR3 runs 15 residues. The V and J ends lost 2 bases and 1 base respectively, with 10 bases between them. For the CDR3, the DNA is TGCGCCAGCAGCTTAGATAGTTTATCCTACAATGAGCAGTTCTTC. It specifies CASSLDSLSYNEQFF.

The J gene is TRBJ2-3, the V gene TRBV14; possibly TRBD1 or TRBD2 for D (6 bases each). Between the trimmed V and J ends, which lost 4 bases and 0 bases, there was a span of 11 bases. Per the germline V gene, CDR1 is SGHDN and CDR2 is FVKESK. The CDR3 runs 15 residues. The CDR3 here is CASSRGGISTDTQYF. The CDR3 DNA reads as TGTGCCAGCAGCCGAGGGGGGATAAGCACAGATACGCAGTATTTT.

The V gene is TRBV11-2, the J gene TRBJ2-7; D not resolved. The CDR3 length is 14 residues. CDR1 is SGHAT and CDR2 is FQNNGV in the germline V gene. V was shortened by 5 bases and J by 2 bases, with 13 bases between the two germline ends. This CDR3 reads CASSPYSRTYEQYF. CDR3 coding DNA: TGTGCCAGCAGCCCTTACAGCCGTACCTACGAGCAGTACTTC.

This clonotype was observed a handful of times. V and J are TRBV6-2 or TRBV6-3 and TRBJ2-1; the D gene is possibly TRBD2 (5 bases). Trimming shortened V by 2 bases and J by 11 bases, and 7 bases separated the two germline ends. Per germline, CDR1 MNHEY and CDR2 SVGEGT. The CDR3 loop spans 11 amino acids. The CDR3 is CASSYPSQQFF. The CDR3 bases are TGTGCCAGCAGTTACCCTAGCCAGCAGTTCTTC.

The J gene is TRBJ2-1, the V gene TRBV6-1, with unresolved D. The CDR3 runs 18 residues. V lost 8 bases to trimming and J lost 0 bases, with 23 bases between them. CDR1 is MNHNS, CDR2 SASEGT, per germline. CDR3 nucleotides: TGTGCCAGCTCCCATACGGATCTAGGAAGGAGCTCCTACAATGAGCAGTTCTTC. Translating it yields CASSHTDLGRSSYNEQFF.

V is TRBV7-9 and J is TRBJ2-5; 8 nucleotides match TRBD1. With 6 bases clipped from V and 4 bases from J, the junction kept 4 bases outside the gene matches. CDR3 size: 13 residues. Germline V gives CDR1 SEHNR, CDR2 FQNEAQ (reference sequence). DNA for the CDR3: TGTGCCAGCAGACGACAGGGGACAGAGACCCAGTACTTC. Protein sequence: CASRRQGTETQYF. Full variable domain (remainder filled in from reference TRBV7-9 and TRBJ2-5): DTGVSQNPRHKITKRGQNVTFRCDPISEHNRLYWYRQTLGQGPEFLTYFQNEAQLEKSRLLSDRFSAERPKGSFSTLEIQRTEQGDSAMYLCASRRQGTETQYFGPGTRLLVL.

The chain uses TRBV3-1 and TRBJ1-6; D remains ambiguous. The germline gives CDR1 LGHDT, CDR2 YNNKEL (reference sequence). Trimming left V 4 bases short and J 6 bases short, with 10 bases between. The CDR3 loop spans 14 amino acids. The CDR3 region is CASSLPGSNSPLHF. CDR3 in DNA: TGTGCCAGCAGCCTTCCCGGTAGTAATTCACCCCTCCACTTT.